This TCR beta chain is drawn from a study of blood T cell repertoires in COVID-19. For the study at large: Acute-phase and convalescent COVID-19 samples originated in the United States, Italy and Spain.

The CDR3 is 17 amino acids. Per the germline V gene, CDR1 is KGHDR and CDR2 is SFDVKD. V shed 4 bases and J 0 bases; nucleotides not matched to a gene: 7. Participants, about 18 to 90 years old, spanned around 26 US areas. Categorization into cohorts depended on clinical history that participants reported. Authors' analysis steps: For nucleated cells, counts were estimated from reference gene primer amplification. Generated by immunoSEQ multiplex PCR, the TCRdb table keeps only in-frame clones and is missing some. V, J and clone size derive from that table, while D and trimming were established from the DNA sequence. The repertoire holds some 160,000 clones, approximately 80% seen once, with roughly 3.4% in the top ten.

The TCR originated in a woman aged 55-70 years who had recovered from COVID-19. Sequenced sample: PBMCs or T cells enriched from blood (not recorded which). The chain joins TRBV24-1 to TRBJ1-2, with 10 bases fitting TRBD1. CDR3 protein: CATSERQGAEANYGYTF. CDR3 DNA sequence: TGTGCCACCAGTGAGCGACAGGGGGCTGAAGCTAACTATGGCTACACCTTC.